This TCR beta chain was observed in a study of identical twins (dated by TCRdb to the mid-2010s). The study in broad terms: To test whether fetal clonotypes persist, the study used deep sequencing on TCR alpha and beta repertoires from monozygotic twins, unrelated adults of various ages, and cord blood. To rule out contamination, the twin experiments were replicated at different times with different library preparation protocols.

The germline V and J ends show losses of 4 bases and 6 bases respectively, and no gene match explains 9 bases of the junction. Per the germline V gene, MNHNS is the CDR1 and SASEGT is the CDR2. From the cysteine through the phenylalanine, the CDR3 covers 15 amino acids. The entry retains the CDR3 DNA only, 45 bases that are in frame from base 1. Paper-wide results and their limitations: Zero-insertion analyses could be partly confounded by invariant T cells such as MAIT and iNKT, although diverse VJ usage argued against such confounding for most clonotypes. A weaker excess of twin sharing was found in beta out-of-frame sequences because the signal-to-noise ratio was lowered by fewer shared sequences. In monozygotic twins, recombination models systematically underestimated out-of-frame TCR alpha sharing, but the models matched the sharing seen between unrelated individuals. Compared with coincidental sharing between unrelated individuals, out-of-frame TCR alpha sequences shared between twins had an excess of sequences with low generation probability. Because the same donors could not be followed over many years, the conclusions depended on cross-sectional statistical analysis. Abundant cord blood beta clonotypes carried fewer insertions; young adult naive repertoires showed a weaker similar trend, while memory repertoires showed none.

Library construction relied on 5' RACE. Sequencer: Illumina HiSeq 2000. A universal primer binding site was added through template switching, and the final cDNA carried a unique molecular identifier so that TCR cDNA molecules could be counted accurately. First-strand cDNA for TCR alpha and beta chains was synthesized from specific primers in the conserved constant-segment region. To control for contamination, each cDNA library was double barcoded with a SMART-Mk sample barcode plus Illumina barcodes. TruSeq adapter sequences and Illumina sample barcodes were added in two successive PCR steps. Sequencing of the TCR alpha and beta cDNA libraries was done on the Illumina HiSeq platform using custom primers. Concerning the study's data processing: MiGEC processed the raw reads to extract unique molecular identifiers, while MiXCR was used to determine the CDR3 positions. For each individual, recombination models were inferred using an EM algorithm with the repgenHMM and IGoR tools. The analysis of shared clonotypes was done with the tcR package in R, with sharing normalized by the product of cloneset sizes. Out-of-frame nonproductive sequences were analyzed to study raw recombination free of thymic and clonal selection effects. TCRdb took the public reads, trimmed them with fastp at Q25, ran MiXCR for clone calling and kept in-frame beta chains. Identical CDR3 proteins give one entry, which carries the most common genes and DNA. The V and J calls reflect TCRdb's pipeline rather than the authors' work. Within this sample are about 220,000 distinct CDR3 sequences, with 6% to 8% of them counted one time only. Roughly 5.4% of the sample rests with the top ten.

This clonotype has more than one count but fewer than ten. Its antigen has not been determined. No qualities accompany the bases; no much larger clone lies one base away. All donors were healthy Caucasians. The twin cohort comprised three pairs of female monozygotic twins, all aged roughly 18 to 29 years. Positive isolation kits from Invitrogen were used to isolate CD4+ and CD8+ T cell populations. These records were also assigned to another study, of yellow fever vaccine responses in identical twins. Per the second study: According to the authors, in identical twins the way T cells responded to vaccination appeared partly convergent and partly personalized. The study precisely tracked vaccine-responding T cell clones in identical twins.

The chain is assembled from TRBV6-1 and TRBJ2-1, with 7 central nucleotides matching TRBD2. The sequence derives from a young woman in good health. Sequences were obtained from CD8+ T cells sorted from blood. The CDR3 here reads CASSAGTTVGNEQFF. The DNA is TGTGCCAGCAGTGCGGGGACTACCGTAGGCAATGAGCAGTTCTTC.